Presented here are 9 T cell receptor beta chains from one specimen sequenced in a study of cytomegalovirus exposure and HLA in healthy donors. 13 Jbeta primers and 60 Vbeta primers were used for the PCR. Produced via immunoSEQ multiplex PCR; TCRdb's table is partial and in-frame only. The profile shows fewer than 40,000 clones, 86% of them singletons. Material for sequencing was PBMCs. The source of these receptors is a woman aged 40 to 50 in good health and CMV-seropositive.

The CDR3 region is CASTGLAGGYEQYF. CDR3 nucleotides: TGTGCCAGCACCGGACTAGCGGGGGGCTACGAGCAGTACTTC. The chain has TRBV6-1 and TRBJ2-7, with 14 bases matching TRBD2. Germline V CDR1 and CDR2: MNHNS, SASEGT. V lost 7 bases to trimming and J lost 3 bases; unmatched junction nucleotides: 2. The CDR3 has 14 residues.

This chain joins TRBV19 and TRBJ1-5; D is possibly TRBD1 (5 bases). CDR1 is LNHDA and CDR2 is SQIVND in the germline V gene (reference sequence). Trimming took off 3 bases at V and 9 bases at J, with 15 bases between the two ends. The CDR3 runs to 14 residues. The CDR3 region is CASSIVDRGGPQHF. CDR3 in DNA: TGTGCCAGTAGTATTGTGGACCGGGGGGGGCCCCAGCATTTT.

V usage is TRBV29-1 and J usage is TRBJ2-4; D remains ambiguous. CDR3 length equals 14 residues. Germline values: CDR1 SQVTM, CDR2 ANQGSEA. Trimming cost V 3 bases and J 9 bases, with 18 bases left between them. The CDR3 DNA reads TGCAGCGTTGACGCCGGTACCCCGGTCGGCATTCAGTACTTC. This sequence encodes CSVDAGTPVGIQYF. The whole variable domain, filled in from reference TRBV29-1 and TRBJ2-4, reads SAVISQKPSRDICQRGTSLTIQCQVDSQVTMMFWYRQQPGQSLTLIATANQGSEATYESGFVIDKFPISRPNLTFSTLTVSNMSPEDSSIYLCSVDAGTPVGIQYFGAGTRLSVL.

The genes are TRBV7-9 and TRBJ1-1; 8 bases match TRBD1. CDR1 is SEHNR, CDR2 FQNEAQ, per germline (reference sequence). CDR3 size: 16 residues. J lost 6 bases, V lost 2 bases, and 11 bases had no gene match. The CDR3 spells CASSLNPGGAFAEAFF. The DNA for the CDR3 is TGTGCCAGCAGCTTAAATCCAGGGGGCGCGTTCGCTGAAGCTTTCTTT.

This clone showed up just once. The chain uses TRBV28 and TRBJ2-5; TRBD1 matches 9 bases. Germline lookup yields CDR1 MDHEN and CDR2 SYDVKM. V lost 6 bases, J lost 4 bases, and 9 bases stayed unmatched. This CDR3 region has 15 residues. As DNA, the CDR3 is TGTGCCAGCAGATCCTACAGGGGGCTTGGAGAGACCCAGTACTTC. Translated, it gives CASRSYRGLGETQYF.

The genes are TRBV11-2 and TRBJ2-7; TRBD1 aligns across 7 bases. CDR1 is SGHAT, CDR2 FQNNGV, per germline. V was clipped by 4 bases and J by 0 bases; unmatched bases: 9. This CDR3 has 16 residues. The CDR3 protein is CASSSQGGLSSYEQYF. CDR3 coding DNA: TGTGCCAGCAGCTCCCAAGGGGGCCTTTCCTCCTACGAGCAGTACTTC.

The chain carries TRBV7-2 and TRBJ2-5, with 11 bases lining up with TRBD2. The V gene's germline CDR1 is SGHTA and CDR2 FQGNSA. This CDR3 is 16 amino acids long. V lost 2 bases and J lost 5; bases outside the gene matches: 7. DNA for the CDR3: TGTGCCAGCAGCTTAACTAGCGGGGGAGTGAGGGAGACCCAGTACTTC. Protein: CASSLTSGGVRETQYF.

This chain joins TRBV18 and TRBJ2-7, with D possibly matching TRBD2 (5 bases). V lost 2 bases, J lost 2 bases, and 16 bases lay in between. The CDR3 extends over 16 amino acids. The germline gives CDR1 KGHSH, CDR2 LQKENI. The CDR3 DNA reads TGTGCCAGCTCACCATCAGGTCGGGGTGTCACCTACGAGCAGTACTTC. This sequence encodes CASSPSGRGVTYEQYF.

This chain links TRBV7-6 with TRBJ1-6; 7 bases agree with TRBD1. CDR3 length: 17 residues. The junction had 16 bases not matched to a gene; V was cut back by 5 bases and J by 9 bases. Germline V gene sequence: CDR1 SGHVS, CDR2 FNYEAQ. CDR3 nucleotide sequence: TGTGCCAGCAGCCGAACGGGACGAGCAGGGGGTGGTTCACCCCTCCACTTT. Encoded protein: CASSRTGRAGGGSPLHF.